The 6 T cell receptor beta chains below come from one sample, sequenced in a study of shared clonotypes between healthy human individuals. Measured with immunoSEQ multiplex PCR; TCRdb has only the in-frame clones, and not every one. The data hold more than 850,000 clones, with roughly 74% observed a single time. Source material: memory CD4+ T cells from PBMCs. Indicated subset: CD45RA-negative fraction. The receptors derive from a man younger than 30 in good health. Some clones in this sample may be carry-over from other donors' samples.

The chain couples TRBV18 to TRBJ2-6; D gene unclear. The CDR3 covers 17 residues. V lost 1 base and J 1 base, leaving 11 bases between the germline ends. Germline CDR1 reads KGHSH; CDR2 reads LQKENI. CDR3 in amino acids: CASSPRQLVSGANVLTF. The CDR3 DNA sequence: TGTGCCAGCTCACCACGCCAGCTAGTATCTGGGGCCAACGTCCTGACTTTC.

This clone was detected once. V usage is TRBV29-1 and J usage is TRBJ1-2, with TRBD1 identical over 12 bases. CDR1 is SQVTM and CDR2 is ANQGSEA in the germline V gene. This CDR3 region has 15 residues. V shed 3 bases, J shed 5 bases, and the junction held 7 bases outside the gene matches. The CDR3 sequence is CSVERGQGAWYGYTF. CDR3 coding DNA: TGCAGCGTTGAGAGGGGACAGGGGGCATGGTATGGCTACACCTTC.

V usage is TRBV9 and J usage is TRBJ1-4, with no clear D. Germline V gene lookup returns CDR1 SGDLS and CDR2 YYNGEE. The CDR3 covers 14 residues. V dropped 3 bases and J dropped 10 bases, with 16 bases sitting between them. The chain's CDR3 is CASSASWGTGKLFF. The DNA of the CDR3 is TGTGCCAGCAGCGCCAGTTGGGGTACGGGAAAACTGTTTTTT.

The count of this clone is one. The CDR3 region is CASSQDPGTDTQYF. The CDR3, as DNA: TGTGCCAGCAGCCAAGATCCGGGCACAGATACGCAGTATTTT. The rearrangement links TRBV14 to TRBJ2-3; D gene uncertain. The ends were cut back, 0 bases at V and 1 base at J, with 5 bases in the middle. The germline gives CDR1 SGHDN, CDR2 FVKESK. CDR3 size: 14 residues.

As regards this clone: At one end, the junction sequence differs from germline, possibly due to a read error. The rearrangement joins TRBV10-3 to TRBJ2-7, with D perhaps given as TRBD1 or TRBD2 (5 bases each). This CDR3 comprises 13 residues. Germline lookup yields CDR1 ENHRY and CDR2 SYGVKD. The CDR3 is CAISGGTSIEQCF. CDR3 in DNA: TGTGCCATCAGTGGGGGGACCTCGATTGAGCAGTGCTTC.

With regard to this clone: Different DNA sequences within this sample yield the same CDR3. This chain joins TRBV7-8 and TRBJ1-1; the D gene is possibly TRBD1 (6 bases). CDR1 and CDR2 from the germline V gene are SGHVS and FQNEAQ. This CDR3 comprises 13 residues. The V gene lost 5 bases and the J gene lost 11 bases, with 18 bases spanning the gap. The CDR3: CASSQSTGGRAFF. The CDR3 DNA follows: TGTGCCAGCAGCCAGAGCACCGGGGGGCGCGCTTTCTTT.